These 10 T cell receptor beta chains came from one sample sequenced in a study of cytomegalovirus exposure and HLA in healthy donors. Primers for the PCR totalled 60 Vbeta and 13 Jbeta. Repertoires were generated with immunoSEQ multiplex PCR, while TCRdb's copy carries only in-frame clones and drops some. This table has 150,000 to 200,000 clones, under 70% appearing once. The specimen sequenced was PBMCs. Receptor source: a man younger than 45 in good health and CMV-seropositive.

In its sample, this clone was seen a few times. The rearrangement joins TRBV19 to TRBJ2-1; TRBD2 might be the D (5 bases). This CDR3 has 16 amino acids. Germline values: CDR1 LNHDA, CDR2 SQIVND (reference sequence). Trimming took 3 bases from V and 3 from J, leaving 15 bases between them. The CDR3 loop is CASSILSGGFYNEQFF. The CDR3 DNA is TGTGCCAGTAGTATTTTATCAGGAGGTTTCTACAATGAGCAGTTCTTC.

V gene TRBV7-8 combines with J gene TRBJ1-1, with D possibly being TRBD1 (5 bases). Trimming took 6 bases from V and 1 from J, leaving 9 bases between them. This CDR3 has 13 residues. CDR1 SGHVS and CDR2 FQNEAQ come from the germline V gene. The CDR3 DNA is TGTGCCAGCAGTTCCACAGGGAACACTGAAGCTTTCTTT. As protein: CASSSTGNTEAFF.

CDR3: CASSMTSGSVDTQYF. The DNA of the CDR3 is TGTGCCAGTAGTATGACTAGCGGGAGTGTAGATACGCAGTATTTT. The chain is built from TRBV19 and TRBJ2-3; 12 nucleotides match TRBD2. J gave up 5 bases and V 3 bases, and 3 bases lay outside the gene matches. CDR3 size: 15 residues. Germline loops: CDR1 LNHDA, CDR2 SQIVND (reference sequence). Combining the CDR3 with reference TRBV19 and TRBJ2-3 gives the whole variable domain DGGITQSPKYLFRKEGQNVTLSCEQNLNHDAMYWYRQDPGQGLRLIYYSQIVNDFQKGDIAEGYSVSREKKESFPLTVTSAQKNPTAFYLCASSMTSGSVDTQYFGPGTRLTVL.

The CDR3 loop is CASLGETGSKETQYF. DNA for the CDR3: TGTGCCAGCCTTGGGGAGACAGGGAGTAAGGAGACCCAGTACTTC. This sequence joins TRBV28 and TRBJ2-5; 7 bases are a match to TRBD1. Per germline, CDR1 MDHEN and CDR2 SYDVKM. V trimming: 8 bases; J trimming: 5 bases; junction bases outside the gene matches: 14. The CDR3 spans 15 residues.

This clone was detected only a few times. This chain uses TRBV27 with TRBJ2-4; 9 nucleotides line up with TRBD1. V shed 3 bases and J 9 bases; nucleotides not matched to a gene: 15. Per germline, CDR1 MNHEY and CDR2 SMNVEV (reference sequence). This CDR3 spans 17 amino acids. CDR3 region: CASSFSIPGTGRSIQYF. DNA of the CDR3: TGTGCCAGCAGTTTTTCCATACCCGGGACAGGGCGGAGCATTCAGTACTTC.

The chain employs TRBV6-6 and TRBJ2-7, with 7 bases lining up with TRBD1. With 6 bases clipped from V and 3 bases from J, the junction kept 8 bases outside the gene matches. The CDR3 spans 14 residues. Germline-derived CDR1 and CDR2 are MNHNY and SVGAGI (reference sequence). The DNA of the CDR3 is TGTGCCAGCAGCAACGGACAGGTTAGCTACGAGCAGTACTTC. Its translation: CASSNGQVSYEQYF.

This clone was seen a few times. DNA of the CDR3: TGTGCCAGCAGCGCGGGACTAGCGGTTGGGTCCTACGAGCAGTACTTC. It yields the protein CASSAGLAVGSYEQYF. This sequence joins TRBV9 and TRBJ2-7; 11 positions match TRBD2. The CDR3 consists of 16 residues. CDR1 is SGDLS and CDR2 is YYNGEE in the germline V gene. Trimming took 3 bases from V and 1 from J; bases not matched to a gene: 6.

The chain couples TRBV9 to TRBJ2-5, with 7 bases aligning to TRBD2. The junction had 7 bases not matched to a gene; V was cut back by 0 bases and J by 2 bases. CDR1 and CDR2 (germline): SGDLS, YYNGEE. CDR3 length equals 16 residues. The CDR3 DNA reads TGTGCCAGCAGCGTAGGCAATGGCGGGGGACAAGAGACCCAGTACTTC. Amino acids: CASSVGNGGGQETQYF.

The rearrangement links TRBV5-1 to TRBJ2-7; D ambiguous. Per germline, CDR1 SGHRS and CDR2 YFSETQ. This CDR3 is built from 16 residues. V was trimmed by 1 base and J by 6 bases, leaving 20 bases between them. The CDR3 bases are TGCGCCAGCAGCTTGTTTGAGGTCCATCCCTCTCGCGAGCAGTACTTC. This encodes CASSLFEVHPSREQYF. The whole variable domain, remainder taken from reference TRBV5-1 and TRBJ2-7, is KAGVTQTPRYLIKTRGQQVTLSCSPISGHRSVSWYQQTPGQGLQFLFEYFSETQRNKGNFPGRFSGRQFSNSRSEMNVSTLELGDSALYLCASSLFEVHPSREQYFGPGTRLTVT.

V and J are TRBV4-1 and TRBJ2-1, with D possibly matching TRBD1 (5 bases). Per germline, CDR1 MGHRA and CDR2 YSYEKL. The CDR3 is 16 amino acids. V dropped 4 bases and J dropped 1 base, with 14 bases sitting between them. CDR3 DNA: TGCGCCAGCAGCCCTCAGAAGGGGAAATCCTACAATGAGCAGTTCTTC. Its translation: CASSPQKGKSYNEQFF.